This record looks at one T cell receptor (beta chain) sequence and its context. This entry is derived from a study of vaccination and CD4 T cells after COVID-19. Germline CDR1 is DFQATT and CDR2 is SNEGSKA (reference sequence). V gave up 5 bases and J gave up 5 bases; unmatched junction bases: 14. This CDR3 spans 16 amino acids. TCRdb independently ran MiXCR on the PCR reads; one entry per CDR3 protein. The sample contains about 36,000 distinct CDR3 sequences, around 35% of which appear only once. Time point defined: late sampling 161 to 241 days after vaccination in three convalescent patients. The starting material was CD4+ T cells from blood, obtained about 7 months after SARS-CoV-2 vaccination. The V call is TRBV20-1, the J call TRBJ2-1; 8 bases align to TRBD1. The TCR originated in a human donor who had recovered from COVID-19. The CDR3 bases are TGCAGTGCTGGGGGCCAGGGGGCCTTAGAAAACAATGAGCAGTTCTTC. As protein: CSAGGQGALENNEQFF.